The 15 T cell receptor beta chains listed next were all sequenced from one sample in a study of radiotherapy plus CTLA-4 blockade in lung cancer. The table came from immunoSEQ multiplex PCR; TCRdb's copy has only in-frame clones and leaves some out. Of 80,000 to 100,000 clones in the sample, around 86% were seen once. Sequencing was performed on peripheral blood, taken from a patient treated with radiotherapy plus ipilimumab. The source is a human donor with non-small cell lung cancer who had a partial response to radiotherapy plus ipilimumab.

This clone was counted a few times. The genes are TRBV29-1 and TRBJ2-2; D is possibly TRBD1 (6 bases). V shed 4 bases and J shed 4 bases, with 16 bases lying between them. The CDR3 sequence is 15 residues long. Germline V gene sequence: CDR1 SQVTM, CDR2 ANQGSEA. The CDR3 spells CSVVRLGAGTGELFF. The CDR3, as DNA: TGCAGCGTTGTAAGGCTGGGGGCGGGCACCGGGGAGCTGTTTTTT.

This clone showed up just a few times. The genes are TRBV2 and TRBJ2-4, with 11 nucleotides matching TRBD1. With 7 bases clipped from V and 8 bases from J, the junction kept 7 bases outside the gene matches. Germline V gene lookup returns CDR1 SNHLY and CDR2 FYNNEI. CDR3 length: 14 residues. The CDR3 is CASTRTGGADIQYF. The CDR3 DNA reads as TGTGCCAGCACCAGGACAGGGGGCGCCGACATTCAGTACTTC.

J is TRBJ1-2 and V is TRBV28, with 7 bases matching TRBD1. The CDR3 is made up of 13 amino acids. V lost 6 bases and J lost 3; bases outside the gene matches: 4. Germline CDR1 MDHEN, CDR2 SYDVKM. CDR3 sequence: CASRDTGDYGYTF. CDR3 in DNA: TGTGCCAGCAGGGATACAGGGGACTATGGCTACACCTTC.

The chain has TRBV9 and TRBJ1-4, with TRBD1 matching 8 bases. The CDR3 spans 16 residues. From germline, CDR1 is SGDLS and CDR2 YYNGEE. Trimming took 4 bases from V and 4 from J; bases not matched to a gene: 9. The CDR3 sequence is CASSLSGTGSNEKLFF. The CDR3 DNA follows: TGTGCCAGCAGCTTATCCGGGACAGGAAGTAATGAAAAACTGTTTTTT.

This chain connects TRBV6-1 to TRBJ2-3, with D tentatively TRBD1 (7 bases). Trimming took off 3 bases at V and 3 bases at J, with 25 bases between the two ends. Germline lookup yields CDR1 MNHNS and CDR2 SASEGT. The CDR3 consists of 19 residues. CDR3 in DNA: TGTGCCAGCAGTGATGGGGACAGCTACCTGGGAAGCGGGACAGATACGCAGTATTTT. It is translated as CASSDGDSYLGSGTDTQYF.

The CDR3 reads CASIPRGSGNTIYF. The CDR3 DNA reads TGTGCCAGCATCCCCAGGGGATCTGGAAACACCATATATTTT. This rearrangement joins TRBV28 to TRBJ1-3; D perhaps matches TRBD1 (6 bases). Germline CDR1 and CDR2: MDHEN and SYDVKM. The V and J ends lost 7 bases and 1 base respectively, with 11 bases between them. The CDR3 extends over 14 amino acids.

This sequence joins TRBV25-1 and TRBJ2-3, with 14 bases that match TRBD2. Trimming took 4 bases from V and 6 from J; bases not matched to a gene: 6. Per germline, CDR1 MGHDK and CDR2 SYGVNS. The CDR3 totals 16 residues. CDR3 in amino acids: CASSVRLAGGGDTQYF. CDR3 coding DNA: TGTGCCAGCAGTGTACGACTAGCGGGAGGGGGGGATACGCAGTATTTT. The full variable domain, with the rest looked up from reference TRBV25-1 and TRBJ2-3, is EADIYQTPRYLVIGTGKKITLECSQTMGHDKMYWYQQDPGMELHLIHYSYGVNSTEKGDLSSESTVSRIRTEHFPLTLESARPSHTSQYLCASSVRLAGGGDTQYFGPGTRLTVL.

The chain employs TRBV7-2 and TRBJ1-4, with 8 bases that match TRBD1. This CDR3 spans 14 amino acids. The germline CDR1 and CDR2 sequences are SGHTA and FQGNSA. The ends lost 6 bases at V and 7 bases at J; junction bases unmatched: 7. The CDR3 region is CASRSGGGIEKLFF. For the CDR3, the DNA is TGTGCCAGCAGATCAGGGGGCGGTATTGAAAAACTGTTTTTT.

This clone was detected a few times. This chain connects TRBV29-1 to TRBJ1-1; TRBD1 agrees at 8 bases. CDR3 length: 14 amino acids. The V and J ends lost 8 bases and 1 base, in that order; junction bases with no gene match: 9. In germline, CDR1 is SQVTM, CDR2 ANQGSEA. The CDR3 sequence: CSPRDRPANTEAFF. CDR3 nucleotides: TGCAGCCCCAGGGACAGGCCAGCGAACACTGAAGCTTTCTTT.

This sequence joins TRBV5-1 and TRBJ2-2; D is possibly TRBD1 (6 bases). V was cut by 2 bases and J by 4 bases, with 9 bases left in between. The V gene's germline CDR1 is SGHRS and CDR2 YFSETQ. The CDR3 is 14 amino acids. CDR3 in amino acids: CASSFGTSTGELFF. CDR3 in DNA: TGCGCCAGCAGCTTCGGGACAAGCACCGGGGAGCTGTTTTTT.

As concerns this clone: Other DNA variants within this sample encode the same CDR3. The chain uses TRBV6-1 and TRBJ1-1; D is ambiguous. Germline V lookup: CDR1 MNHNS, CDR2 SASEGT. The CDR3 covers 13 residues. V shed 7 bases and J shed 1 base, with 10 bases lying between them. Written as DNA, the CDR3 is TGTGCCAGCACCCCTCAGGCGAACACTGAAGCTTTCTTT. It codes for CASTPQANTEAFF.

The chain couples TRBV18 to TRBJ2-1; 12 bases agree with TRBD2. Per the germline V gene, CDR1 is KGHSH and CDR2 is LQKENI. V was pared by 1 base and J by 8 bases, with 3 bases of the junction left unmatched. CDR3 length: 15 residues. DNA for the CDR3: TGTGCCAGCTCACCACGGACTAGCGGGAACTATGAGCAGTTCTTC. Its translation is CASSPRTSGNYEQFF.

The genes are TRBV28 and TRBJ2-7, with 14 bases matching TRBD2. CDR3 length: 18 amino acids. CDR1 and CDR2 (germline): MDHEN, SYDVKM. Germline trimming cut 5 bases from V and 6 bases from J; bases unmatched to any gene: 15. The CDR3 loop reads CASSPGTSGRGPSVEQYF. Here the CDR3 DNA reads TGTGCCAGCAGTCCCGGGACTAGCGGGAGAGGGCCTAGTGTCGAGCAGTACTTC.

In its sample, this clone was seen once. This chain connects TRBV2 to TRBJ1-5, with D possibly matching TRBD1 (6 bases). Germline assignment: CDR1 SNHLY and CDR2 FYNNEI. Trimming cost V 6 bases and J 0 bases, with 12 bases left between them. The CDR3 loop spans 15 amino acids. CDR3 sequence (DNA): TGTGCCAGCAGGCCCGGACAGTTTAGCAATCAGCCCCAGCATTTT. Protein sequence: CASRPGQFSNQPQHF.

This clone occurred once. The genes are TRBV5-1 and TRBJ1-6, with TRBD1 identical over 7 bases. The V segment lost 5 bases and the J segment 5 bases; nucleotides outside the gene matches: 7. Germline CDR1 and CDR2: SGHRS and YFSETQ. The CDR3 length is 15 residues. The CDR3 sequence: CASRPGTADNSPLHF. For the CDR3, the DNA is TGCGCCAGCAGACCTGGGACAGCGGATAATTCACCCCTCCACTTT.